The rows below give T cell receptor beta chains drawn from one sample of a study of blood T cell repertoires in COVID-19. Clones were sequenced by immunoSEQ multiplex PCR, and TCRdb holds only the in-frame ones, with some missing. This table has about 200,000 clones, 90% appearing once. Material: peripheral blood. These TCRs come from a man aged 45-65 years with acute or convalescent COVID-19. The CDR3 runs from the conserved cysteine through the conserved F or W. Each record gives: D gene, V gene, J gene, clone size, CDR3 DNA, CDR3 protein. D genes are given only for firm matches. The size of a clone is reported for some rows only, either as once, few or many, or as a class for expanded clones.

D gene: NA; V gene: TRBV4-3; J gene: TRBJ2-1; clone size: NA; CDR3 DNA: TGCGCCAGCAGCCAAACCCGGGGGTTCAGGTACAATGAGCAGTTCTTC; CDR3 protein: CASSQTRGFRYNEQFF
D gene: NA; V gene: TRBV24-1; J gene: TRBJ2-1; clone size: once; CDR3 DNA: TGTGCCACCAGTATTGGTCGCAACGGGAATGAGCAGTTCTTC; CDR3 protein: CATSIGRNGNEQFF
D gene: TRBD1; V gene: TRBV19; J gene: TRBJ1-2; clone size: NA; CDR3 DNA: TGTGCCAGTAGTACCGGACAGGGGTTGGTTGGCTACACCTTC; CDR3 protein: CASSTGQGLVGYTF
D gene: NA; V gene: TRBV19; J gene: TRBJ1-5; clone size: NA; CDR3 DNA: TGTGCCAGTAGTATAGGAGCCTTTGGGCCCCAGCATTTT; CDR3 protein: CASSIGAFGPQHF
D gene: TRBD1; V gene: TRBV3-1/TRBV3-2; J gene: TRBJ1-1; clone size: NA; CDR3 DNA: TGTGCCAGCAGCCAGTGGCGCGGGACAGGGGGTGGCACTGAAGCTTTCTTT; CDR3 protein: CASSQWRGTGGGTEAFF
D gene: TRBD1; V gene: TRBV28; J gene: TRBJ1-6; clone size: few; CDR3 DNA: TGTGCCAGCACCGCGGACAGGGCGGGTTCACCCCTCCACTTT; CDR3 protein: CASTADRAGSPLHF
D gene: TRBD1; V gene: TRBV29-1; J gene: TRBJ2-7; clone size: NA; CDR3 DNA: TGCAGCGTCGGGACAGCCTACGAGCAGTACTTC; CDR3 protein: CSVGTAYEQYF
D gene: TRBD1; V gene: TRBV4-1; J gene: TRBJ2-7; clone size: NA; CDR3 DNA: TGCGCCAGCAGCCTTGGACAGGGATCCTACGAGCAGTACTTC; CDR3 protein: CASSLGQGSYEQYF
D gene: TRBD1; V gene: TRBV19; J gene: TRBJ1-2; clone size: NA; CDR3 DNA: TGTGCCAGTACCCTGGGACAGGGGGTGGCTAACTATGGCTACACCTTC; CDR3 protein: CASTLGQGVANYGYTF
D gene: NA; V gene: TRBV5-1; J gene: TRBJ2-1; clone size: NA; CDR3 DNA: TGCGCCAGCAGCGCCTCGGGGGATGGGTCCTACAATGAGCAGTTCTTC; CDR3 protein: CASSASGDGSYNEQFF
D gene: NA; V gene: TRBV7-9; J gene: TRBJ2-3; clone size: NA; CDR3 DNA: TGTGCCAGCAGCTCCGGCGAGGGCCGGGTTCCAGATACGCAGTATTTT; CDR3 protein: CASSSGEGRVPDTQYF
D gene: NA; V gene: TRBV18; J gene: TRBJ2-2; clone size: NA; CDR3 DNA: TGTGCCAGCTCACCAAGGCGGAGGACTCCAACCGGGGAGCTGTTTTTT; CDR3 protein: CASSPRRRTPTGELFF
D gene: NA; V gene: TRBV2; J gene: TRBJ1-5; clone size: few; CDR3 DNA: TGTGCAACCGGCAAGGGAGACTATCAGCCCCAGCATTTT; CDR3 protein: CATGKGDYQPQHF
D gene: TRBD2; V gene: TRBV7-2; J gene: TRBJ2-1; clone size: NA; CDR3 DNA: TGTGCCAGCAGCTTAGTCATAGCGGGAGCTGAGCAGTTCTTC; CDR3 protein: CASSLVIAGAEQFF
D gene: NA; V gene: TRBV6-5; J gene: TRBJ2-2; clone size: NA; CDR3 DNA: TGTGCCAGCAGTTTAGCGCCCGAGGGCACCGGGGAGCTGTTTTTT; CDR3 protein: CASSLAPEGTGELFF
D gene: NA; V gene: TRBV10-2; J gene: TRBJ2-1; clone size: NA; CDR3 DNA: TGCGCCAGCAGTGAAACGGACAGACACAATGAGCAGTTCTTC; CDR3 protein: CASSETDRHNEQFF
D gene: TRBD2; V gene: TRBV15; J gene: TRBJ2-7; clone size: NA; CDR3 DNA: TGTGCCACCAGCAGAGCCTTGGGGGGGGACGAGCAGTACTTC; CDR3 protein: CATSRALGGDEQYF
D gene: TRBD2; V gene: TRBV7-6; J gene: TRBJ2-3; clone size: NA; CDR3 DNA: TGTGCCAGCAGCCTAGGGACTAGCGGACCCACAGATACGCAGTATTTT; CDR3 protein: CASSLGTSGPTDTQYF
D gene: TRBD2; V gene: TRBV20-1; J gene: TRBJ2-1; clone size: NA; CDR3 DNA: TGCAGTGCTAGTGTAGCGGGGCCCTACAATGAGCAGTTCTTC; CDR3 protein: CSASVAGPYNEQFF
D gene: TRBD2; V gene: TRBV7-2; J gene: TRBJ2-2; clone size: NA; CDR3 DNA: TGTGCCAGCAGCCAGGGGACTAGCGATCTCCCCGGGGAGCTGTTTTTT; CDR3 protein: CASSQGTSDLPGELFF
D gene: TRBD2; V gene: TRBV6-1; J gene: TRBJ2-3; clone size: NA; CDR3 DNA: TGTGCCAGCAGTGTGGGACTAGCGGGAGCCGAAGATACGCAGTATTTT; CDR3 protein: CASSVGLAGAEDTQYF
D gene: NA; V gene: TRBV7-2; J gene: TRBJ1-1; clone size: once; CDR3 DNA: TGTGCCAGCAGCCAACAGGGATTGAACACTGAAGCTTTCTTT; CDR3 protein: CASSQQGLNTEAFF
D gene: NA; V gene: TRBV7-3; J gene: TRBJ2-1; clone size: NA; CDR3 DNA: TGTGCCAGCAGCCTCAGCGGATTAGAGTACAATGAGCAGTTCTTC; CDR3 protein: CASSLSGLEYNEQFF
D gene: TRBD1; V gene: TRBV27; J gene: TRBJ2-7; clone size: NA; CDR3 DNA: TGTGCCAGCAGTTTAATCGGTACAGGGGCCTACGAGCAGTACTTC; CDR3 protein: CASSLIGTGAYEQYF
D gene: NA; V gene: TRBV5-1; J gene: TRBJ2-1; clone size: NA; CDR3 DNA: TGCGCCAGCAGTCCTCAGGGTCTTGGGTTATACAATGAGCAGTTCTTC; CDR3 protein: CASSPQGLGLYNEQFF
D gene: TRBD2; V gene: TRBV19; J gene: TRBJ2-2; clone size: NA; CDR3 DNA: TGTGCCTCTAAGGGGTGGACTAGCTGGGACACCGGGGAGCTGTTTTTT; CDR3 protein: CASKGWTSWDTGELFF
D gene: TRBD1; V gene: TRBV29-1; J gene: TRBJ1-3; clone size: NA; CDR3 DNA: TGCAGCGTTGAAGGTAGGGCCCCTGGGACAGCTGGAAACACCATATATTTT; CDR3 protein: CSVEGRAPGTAGNTIYF
D gene: TRBD1; V gene: TRBV6-1; J gene: TRBJ1-2; clone size: NA; CDR3 DNA: TGTGCCAGCAGTGAAGCAGACAGGGGTGGCTACACCTTC; CDR3 protein: CASSEADRGGYTF
D gene: NA; V gene: TRBV6-2/TRBV6-3; J gene: TRBJ2-7; clone size: NA; CDR3 DNA: TGTGCCAGCAGCAAGCGGGTACACTCCTACGAGCAGTACTTC; CDR3 protein: CASSKRVHSYEQYF
D gene: NA; V gene: TRBV7-2; J gene: TRBJ2-1; clone size: NA; CDR3 DNA: TGTGCCAGCAGATACCGGGAGTCCCGCGCCAATGAGCAGTTCTTC; CDR3 protein: CASRYRESRANEQFF
D gene: TRBD2; V gene: TRBV7-2; J gene: TRBJ2-3; clone size: NA; CDR3 DNA: TGTGCCAGCAGCTCAAAAGCGGGAGGGCCGACGCAGTATTTT; CDR3 protein: CASSSKAGGPTQYF
D gene: TRBD1; V gene: TRBV28; J gene: TRBJ1-2; clone size: NA; CDR3 DNA: TGTGCCAGCAGTCCCAGGGACAGGGCCCTTTATGGCTACACCTTC; CDR3 protein: CASSPRDRALYGYTF
D gene: TRBD1; V gene: TRBV28; J gene: TRBJ1-2; clone size: NA; CDR3 DNA: TGTGCCAGCAGTTTAGCTGCGGCGATTACAGGGGGCAGTAGTGGCTACACCTTC; CDR3 protein: CASSLAAAITGGSSGYTF
D gene: NA; V gene: TRBV7-2; J gene: TRBJ1-5; clone size: NA; CDR3 DNA: TGTGCCAGCAGCTTAGTCGGCGGGGCAGCTCAGCCCCAGCATTTT; CDR3 protein: CASSLVGGAAQPQHF
D gene: TRBD2; V gene: TRBV19; J gene: TRBJ2-7; clone size: NA; CDR3 DNA: TGTGCCAGTAGTATTAGCCTAGCGGGAGGTGAGGAGCAGTACTTC; CDR3 protein: CASSISLAGGEEQYF
D gene: NA; V gene: TRBV19; J gene: TRBJ2-4; clone size: NA; CDR3 DNA: TGTGCCAGTGGACGTCAGGGGAACCAGGGAAACATTCAGTACTTC; CDR3 protein: CASGRQGNQGNIQYF
D gene: NA; V gene: TRBV10-2; J gene: TRBJ2-2; clone size: NA; CDR3 DNA: TGCGCCGCGTCGAGAGGTCCGGTCACCGGGGAGCTGTTTTTT; CDR3 protein: CAASRGPVTGELFF
D gene: NA; V gene: TRBV6-5; J gene: TRBJ1-2; clone size: once; CDR3 DNA: TGTGCCAGCATTCGCACGGTTAACTATGGCTACACCTTC; CDR3 protein: CASIRTVNYGYTF
D gene: NA; V gene: TRBV2; J gene: TRBJ1-2; clone size: NA; CDR3 DNA: TGTGCCAGCAGCGAGACTTACGCCGGTGGCTACACCTTC; CDR3 protein: CASSETYAGGYTF
D gene: NA; V gene: TRBV9; J gene: TRBJ1-2; clone size: NA; CDR3 DNA: TGTGCCAGCAGCCCCATCCCAGGGCGTGTTGGCTATGGCTACACCTTC; CDR3 protein: CASSPIPGRVGYGYTF
D gene: TRBD1; V gene: TRBV19; J gene: TRBJ1-2; clone size: NA; CDR3 DNA: TGTGCCAGTACAGGGGGCGGCGGCTACACCTTC; CDR3 protein: CASTGGGGYTF
D gene: TRBD1; V gene: TRBV27; J gene: TRBJ1-5; clone size: NA; CDR3 DNA: TGTGCCAGCAGTTTAACCCTGGACAGGCCCGGGGGAAATCAGCCCCAGCATTTT; CDR3 protein: CASSLTLDRPGGNQPQHF
D gene: NA; V gene: TRBV4-1; J gene: TRBJ2-2; clone size: NA; CDR3 DNA: TGCGCCAGCAGCCCCACCCCGGGGACCGGGGAGCTGTTTTTT; CDR3 protein: CASSPTPGTGELFF
D gene: NA; V gene: TRBV5-4; J gene: TRBJ2-2; clone size: NA; CDR3 DNA: TGTGCCAGCAGCTTCGACCGGGTAGGATCGAACACCGGGGAGCTGTTTTTT; CDR3 protein: CASSFDRVGSNTGELFF
D gene: TRBD1; V gene: TRBV9; J gene: TRBJ1-4; clone size: NA; CDR3 DNA: TGTGCCAGCAGCGTAGGGGCGGGGACAGGGAATGAAAAACTGTTTTTT; CDR3 protein: CASSVGAGTGNEKLFF
D gene: NA; V gene: TRBV7-2; J gene: TRBJ1-5; clone size: NA; CDR3 DNA: TGTGCCAGCAGCTCCCGGACATTTCAGCCCCAGCATTTT; CDR3 protein: CASSSRTFQPQHF
D gene: TRBD1; V gene: TRBV4-1; J gene: TRBJ1-4; clone size: NA; CDR3 DNA: TGCGCCAGCAGCTTCCCACCGGGACAGGGGCGGGCTAATGAAAAACTGTTTTTT; CDR3 protein: CASSFPPGQGRANEKLFF
D gene: TRBD1; V gene: TRBV5-1; J gene: TRBJ1-2; clone size: NA; CDR3 DNA: TGCGCCAGCAGCTTAACCGGACAGGGATATGGCTACACCTTC; CDR3 protein: CASSLTGQGYGYTF
D gene: TRBD2; V gene: TRBV7-6; J gene: TRBJ2-5; clone size: NA; CDR3 DNA: TGTGCCAGCAGCTTAGGCGGGAGCGGGGCTCAAGAGACCCAGTACTTC; CDR3 protein: CASSLGGSGAQETQYF
D gene: NA; V gene: TRBV6-5; J gene: TRBJ2-3; clone size: NA; CDR3 DNA: TGTGCCAGCAGTTACTCTCTCGGGGGTGGAGATACGCAGTATTTT; CDR3 protein: CASSYSLGGGDTQYF
D gene: NA; V gene: TRBV29-1; J gene: TRBJ2-7; clone size: NA; CDR3 DNA: TGCAGCGTATTACCTAGACCCTACGAGCAGTACTTC; CDR3 protein: CSVLPRPYEQYF
D gene: TRBD1; V gene: TRBV4-1; J gene: TRBJ2-7; clone size: NA; CDR3 DNA: TGCGCCAGCAGCGCCCGGGACAGCCCGACCTACGAGCAGTACTTC; CDR3 protein: CASSARDSPTYEQYF
D gene: TRBD2; V gene: TRBV4-1; J gene: TRBJ2-1; clone size: NA; CDR3 DNA: TGCGCCAGCAGCCAAATGGGACTAGCGGCTTCGAGCTCCTACAATGAGCAGTTCTTC; CDR3 protein: CASSQMGLAASSSYNEQFF